The rows below give T cell receptor beta chains drawn from one sample of a study of OX40 agonist ivuxolimab in advanced cancers. The method was immunoSEQ multiplex PCR; TCRdb's version includes in-frame clones alone and lacks a portion of them. This sample yields about 61,000 clones, of which more than 65% are seen a single time; approximately 0.57% belongs to the top ten. The specimen was CD4+ or CD8+ T cells sorted from blood, collected in a trial of the OX40 agonist ivuxolimab. Receptors were obtained from an adult with an advanced solid tumor such as melanoma, head and neck, liver or kidney cancer. Each CDR3 is given with its conserved first and last residue. Each record gives: V gene, J gene, CDR3 protein.

V gene: TRBV19
J gene: TRBJ2-1
CDR3 protein: CACKPGTGVGYEQFF

V gene: TRBV27
J gene: TRBJ2-3
CDR3 protein: CASSLNRATSPRDTQYF

V gene: TRBV21-1
J gene: TRBJ2-1
CDR3 protein: CASSKKGAGTDAYNEQFF

V gene: TRBV6-6
J gene: TRBJ1-6
CDR3 protein: CASSYSEGGNSPLHF

V gene: TRBV4-2
J gene: TRBJ2-1
CDR3 protein: CASSLVESGNEQFF

V gene: TRBV5-1
J gene: TRBJ2-7
CDR3 protein: CASSSAVGGYEQYF

V gene: TRBV11-1
J gene: TRBJ2-7
CDR3 protein: CASSLAITYEQYF

V gene: TRBV18
J gene: TRBJ2-7
CDR3 protein: CASSQPGQGVYEQYF

V gene: TRBV5-1
J gene: TRBJ1-4
CDR3 protein: CASSLRPNRDSENEKLFF

V gene: TRBV2
J gene: TRBJ1-3
CDR3 protein: CASSATARSGNTIYF

V gene: TRBV10-2
J gene: TRBJ2-1
CDR3 protein: CASGGLSSGGYNEQFF

V gene: TRBV11-1
J gene: TRBJ2-7
CDR3 protein: CASSPRTRRGYEQYF

V gene: TRBV7-2
J gene: TRBJ1-6
CDR3 protein: CASSLQRGRNNSPLHF

V gene: TRBV29-1
J gene: TRBJ2-7
CDR3 protein: CSVEAGGLYEQYF

V gene: TRBV11-2
J gene: TRBJ2-1
CDR3 protein: CASSQGLAGGQYNEQFF

V gene: TRBV19
J gene: TRBJ1-2
CDR3 protein: CASSILAGTTVFDYGYTF

V gene: TRBV11-2
J gene: TRBJ2-7
CDR3 protein: CASSSLRRGVYEQYF

V gene: TRBV2
J gene: TRBJ2-6
CDR3 protein: CASSDEQAGANVLTF

V gene: TRBV19
J gene: TRBJ1-2
CDR3 protein: CASTTGQIGIGGYTF

V gene: TRBV5-1
J gene: TRBJ2-2
CDR3 protein: CASSPWTPNTGELFF